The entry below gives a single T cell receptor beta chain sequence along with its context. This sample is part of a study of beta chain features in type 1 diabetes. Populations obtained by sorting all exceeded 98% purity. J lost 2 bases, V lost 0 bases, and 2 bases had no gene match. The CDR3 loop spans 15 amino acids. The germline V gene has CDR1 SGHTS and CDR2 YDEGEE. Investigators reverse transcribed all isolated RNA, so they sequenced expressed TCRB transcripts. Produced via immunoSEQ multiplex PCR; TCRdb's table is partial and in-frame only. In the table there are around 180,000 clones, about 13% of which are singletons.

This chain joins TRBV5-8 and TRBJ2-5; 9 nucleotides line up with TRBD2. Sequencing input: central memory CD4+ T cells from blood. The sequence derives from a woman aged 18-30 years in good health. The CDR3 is CASSLGLAEQETQYF. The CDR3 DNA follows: TGTGCCAGCAGCTTGGGACTAGCGGAACAAGAGACCCAGTACTTC.